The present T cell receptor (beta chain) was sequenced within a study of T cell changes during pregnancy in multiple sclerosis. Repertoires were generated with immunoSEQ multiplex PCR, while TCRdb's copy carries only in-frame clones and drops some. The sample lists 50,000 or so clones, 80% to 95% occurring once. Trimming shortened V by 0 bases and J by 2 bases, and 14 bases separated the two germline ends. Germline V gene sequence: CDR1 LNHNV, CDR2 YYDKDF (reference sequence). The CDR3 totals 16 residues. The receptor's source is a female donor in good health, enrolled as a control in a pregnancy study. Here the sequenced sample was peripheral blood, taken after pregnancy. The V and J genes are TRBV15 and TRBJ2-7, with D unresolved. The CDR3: CATSRDLAVGTYEQYF. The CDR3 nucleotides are TGTGCCACCAGCAGAGATCTGGCAGTTGGCACCTACGAGCAGTACTTC.